Below, 29 T cell receptor beta chains from the same sample are listed, as sequenced in a study of OX40 agonist ivuxolimab in advanced cancers. Sequencing used immunoSEQ multiplex PCR; TCRdb keeps in-frame clones, though not all of them. This sample has about 30,000 clones, with about three quarters found just once. Sequenced here: CD4+ or CD8+ T cells sorted from blood, sampled in a trial of the OX40 agonist ivuxolimab. These TCRs come from an adult with an advanced solid tumor such as melanoma, head and neck, liver or kidney cancer.

The rearrangement links TRBV2 to TRBJ1-6; a possible D gene is TRBD1 (6 bases). There are 15 residues in the CDR3. The V end lost 7 bases, the J end lost 7 bases, and 17 bases lay between the germline ends. CDR1 is SNHLY and CDR2 is FYNNEI in the germline V gene. CDR3 coding DNA: TGTGCCAGCACCTTAGGACAGACCGTCAATTCACCCCTCCACTTT. Translation: CASTLGQTVNSPLHF.

The CDR3 sequence: CASSFREDQPQHF. In DNA, the CDR3 is TGTGCCAGCAGTTTCAGGGAAGATCAGCCCCAGCATTTT. V gene TRBV27 combines with J gene TRBJ1-5; D is perhaps TRBD1 (5 bases). Germline CDR1 reads MNHEY; CDR2 reads SMNVEV (reference sequence). With 3 bases removed from V and 5 bases from J, the gap between germline ends came to 8 bases. The CDR3 sequence is 13 residues long.

The chain carries TRBV5-1 and TRBJ1-1; 7 nucleotides line up with TRBD1. Germline-derived CDR1 and CDR2 are SGHRS and YFSETQ. The CDR3 sequence is 15 residues long. V was pared by 0 bases and J by 0 bases, with 2 bases of the junction left unmatched. CDR3 sequence (DNA): TGCGCCAGCAGCTTGGAGGGACAGATGAACACTGAAGCTTTCTTT. Encoded protein: CASSLEGQMNTEAFF.

The chain employs TRBV5-5 and TRBJ2-3; D might be TRBD2 (5 bases). Germline-derived CDR1 and CDR2 are SGHKS and YYEKEE (reference sequence). V lost 2 bases, J lost 2 bases, and 12 bases lay in between. CDR3 length: 15 amino acids. CDR3: CASSLSSSYTDTQYF. In DNA, the CDR3 is TGTGCCAGCAGCTTATCCTCTAGCTACACAGATACGCAGTATTTT.

This chain uses TRBV6-5 with TRBJ1-2; a weak D match, TRBD1 (6 bases). The CDR3 totals 13 residues. V lost 6 bases to trimming and J lost 8 bases, with 16 bases between them. Germline assignment: CDR1 MNHEY and CDR2 SVGAGI. The CDR3 DNA is TGTGCCAGCAGAACCGGGGGGCGCGACGGCTACACCTTC. It encodes CASRTGGRDGYTF.

V is TRBV29-1 and J is TRBJ2-2; D may be TRBD1 (6 bases). CDR1 and CDR2 from the germline V gene are SQVTM and ANQGSEA. The CDR3 length is 15 residues. The V end was cut by 5 bases, the J end by 0 bases, with 13 bases between. The CDR3: CSVRSGTSNTGELFF. In DNA, the CDR3 is TGCAGCGTTCGATCCGGGACATCGAACACCGGGGAGCTGTTTTTT.

This clone was found a few times. This chain connects TRBV9 to TRBJ2-6; the D gene is possibly TRBD1 (6 bases). This CDR3 has 15 amino acids. Germline CDR1 reads SGDLS; CDR2 reads YYNGEE. Trimming took off 0 bases at V and 4 bases at J, with 8 bases between the two ends. The CDR3 reads CASSVGTAGANVLTF. Here the CDR3 DNA reads TGTGCCAGCAGCGTAGGGACAGCAGGGGCCAACGTCCTGACTTTC. Filled out from reference TRBV9 and TRBJ2-6, the complete variable domain reads DSGVTQTPKHLITATGQRVTLRCSPRSGDLSVYWYQQSLDQGLQFLIQYYNGEERAKGNILERFSAQQFPDLHSELNLSSLELGDSALYFCASSVGTAGANVLTFGAGSRLTVL.

The rearrangement joins TRBV21-1 to TRBJ2-4. TRBV21-1 is deemed a pseudogene. The CDR3 has 13 residues. Here the CDR3 DNA reads TGTGCCAGCAGAAATATGCCCAAAAACATTCAGTACTTC. Translated: CASRNMPKNIQYF.

This clone was seen only a few times. The rearrangement uses TRBV5-1 and TRBJ2-7; 10 bases line up with TRBD2. Germline CDR1 SGHRS, CDR2 YFSETQ. J lost 3 bases, V lost 2 bases, and 5 bases had no gene match. CDR3 length equals 15 residues. In nucleotides, the CDR3 is TGCGCCAGCAGCTTTTCTAGCGGGGGACTCTACGAGCAGTACTTC. It translates to CASSFSSGGLYEQYF.

V usage is TRBV7-9 and J usage is TRBJ1-1; 8 bases are shared with TRBD1. The CDR3 is made up of 16 amino acids. V shed 5 bases, J shed 1 base, and the junction held 9 bases outside the gene matches. Germline-derived CDR1 and CDR2 are SEHNR and FQNEAQ (reference sequence). This chain's CDR3 is CASSPGQGSWNTEAFF. CDR3 sequence (DNA): TGTGCCAGCAGCCCTGGACAGGGTAGTTGGAACACTGAAGCTTTCTTT. Full variable domain (outside the CDR3, taken from reference TRBV7-9 and TRBJ1-1): DTGVSQNPRHKITKRGQNVTFRCDPISEHNRLYWYRQTLGQGPEFLTYFQNEAQLEKSRLLSDRFSAERPKGSFSTLEIQRTEQGDSAMYLCASSPGQGSWNTEAFFGQGTRLTVV.

The chain employs TRBV6-6 and TRBJ2-3; the match to TRBD2 covers 7 bases. Germline V gives CDR1 MNHNY, CDR2 SVGAGI (reference sequence). The CDR3 spans 14 residues. J was trimmed by 2 bases and V by 4 bases; bases with no gene match: 3. CDR3 amino acids: CASSSAGFTDTQYF. CDR3 DNA: TGTGCCAGCAGTTCAGCGGGGTTCACAGATACGCAGTATTTT.

This clone is categorized as medium-sized (0.01 to 0.1%). CDR3 in DNA: TGTGCCAGTGCTACTCCCGGGACAGGGTTGAGTGGCTACACCTTC. Translated, it gives CASATPGTGLSGYTF. This chain uses TRBV19 with TRBJ1-2; TRBD1 aligns across 9 bases. CDR3 size: 15 residues. The V gene's germline CDR1 is LNHDA and CDR2 SQIVND (reference sequence). Trimming at V came to 8 bases and at J to 7 bases, leaving 14 bases not matched to a gene. The full variable domain, rest sourced from reference TRBV19 and TRBJ1-2, is DGGITQSPKYLFRKEGQNVTLSCEQNLNHDAMYWYRQDPGQGLRLIYYSQIVNDFQKGDIAEGYSVSREKKESFPLTVTSAQKNPTAFYLCASATPGTGLSGYTFGSGTRLTVV.

V is TRBV5-4 and J is TRBJ2-3, with D tentatively TRBD1 or TRBD2 (5 bases each). Germline values: CDR1 SGHNT, CDR2 YYREEE (reference sequence). V was clipped by 2 bases and J by 0 bases, with 10 bases between them. The CDR3 sequence is 15 residues long. CDR3 nucleotide sequence: TGTGCCAGCAGCTTCGGGGCTCGGAGCACAGATACGCAGTATTTT. Amino acids: CASSFGARSTDTQYF.

The J gene is TRBJ2-5, the V gene TRBV10-3; D not resolved. The CDR3 sequence is 13 residues long. Per germline, CDR1 ENHRY and CDR2 SYGVKD. Trimming took 2 bases from V and 5 from J, leaving 9 bases between them. CDR3 in amino acids: CAISEGMWETQYF. CDR3 DNA: TGTGCCATCAGTGAGGGTATGTGGGAGACCCAGTACTTC.

This CDR3 reads CASCQGASTDTQYF. The CDR3 DNA reads as TGCGCCTCTTGCCAGGGAGCTAGCACAGATACGCAGTATTTT. V and J are TRBV5-1 and TRBJ2-3; D possibly matches TRBD1 or TRBD2 (5 bases each). The CDR3 spans 14 residues. Deletions cut 10 bases from V and 0 bases from J, with 15 bases between. Germline CDR1 SGHRS, CDR2 YFSETQ.

The V and J genes are TRBV6-5 and TRBJ1-4; the D is unclear. Between the trimmed V and J ends, which lost 6 bases and 2 bases, there was a span of 10 bases. From germline, CDR1 is MNHEY and CDR2 SVGAGI. CDR3 length: 14 amino acids. CDR3 sequence reads: CASSQKHTNEKLFF. CDR3 DNA sequence: TGTGCCAGCAGCCAGAAACATACTAATGAAAAACTGTTTTTT.

The J gene is TRBJ1-1, the V gene TRBV5-4, with TRBD1 identical over 8 bases. This CDR3 has 14 amino acids. CDR1 is SGHNT, CDR2 YYREEE, per germline (reference sequence). Germline trimming cut 2 bases from V and 0 bases from J; bases unmatched to any gene: 0. CDR3 nucleotide sequence: TGTGCCAGCAGCTTACAGGGGGTGAACACTGAAGCTTTCTTT. This encodes CASSLQGVNTEAFF.

V gene TRBV18 combines with J gene TRBJ2-1, with TRBD1 matching over 7 bases. Germline V gives CDR1 KGHSH, CDR2 LQKENI. The J segment lost 6 bases and the V segment lost 1 base, leaving 3 bases of the junction unmatched. The CDR3 runs to 14 residues. CDR3: CASSPRWDSNEQFF. The CDR3 DNA is TGTGCCAGCTCACCACGTTGGGACAGCAATGAGCAGTTCTTC.

J is TRBJ2-7 and V is TRBV28; 12 positions agree with TRBD1. CDR3 length: 16 residues. Germline CDR1 and CDR2: MDHEN and SYDVKM. With 4 bases clipped from V and 5 bases from J, the junction kept 9 bases outside the gene matches. In DNA, the CDR3 is TGTGCCAGCAGTTCGCCCGGGACAGGGGGCGGGCACGAGCAGTACTTC. It encodes CASSSPGTGGGHEQYF.

This clone has a handful of counts. V and J are TRBV2 and TRBJ2-1; 12 positions match TRBD2. Germline CDR1 reads SNHLY; CDR2 reads FYNNEI. The CDR3 spans 17 residues. V gave up 4 bases and J gave up 5 bases; unmatched junction bases: 9. The CDR3 DNA reads as TGTGCCAGCAGTGCCGAACTAGCGGGGGGTAAAAACAATGAGCAGTTCTTC. Residues: CASSAELAGGKNNEQFF.

CDR3 region: CASSNRGPSEKLFF. The CDR3 bases are TGTGCCAGCTCAAACAGGGGGCCGAGTGAAAAACTGTTTTTT. The chain combines TRBV6-6 with TRBJ1-4; TRBD1 matches 9 bases. Looked up from germline, CDR1 is MNHNY and CDR2 is SVGAGI (reference sequence). The junction had 8 bases not matched to a gene; V was cut back by 8 bases and J by 7 bases. The CDR3 consists of 14 residues.

This clone was observed a handful of times. This rearrangement joins TRBV2 to TRBJ1-2; D is undetermined. The CDR3 runs 13 residues. Germline CDR1 is SNHLY and CDR2 is FYNNEI. The V and J ends lost 2 bases and 1 base respectively, with 5 bases between them. CDR3 bases: TGTGCCAGCAGTGAACGCAGTAACTATGGCTACACCTTC. Translated, it gives CASSERSNYGYTF.

The chain uses TRBV6-1 and TRBJ2-7; D call uncertain. The CDR3 sequence is 12 residues long. Germline V CDR1 and CDR2: MNHNS, SASEGT. Trimming removed 9 bases from V and 3 bases from J, with 12 bases in between. The CDR3 region is CASIGKGYEQYF. In DNA form, the CDR3 reads TGTGCCAGTATTGGGAAAGGCTACGAGCAGTACTTC.

Only one count was recorded for this clone. V gene TRBV2 combines with J gene TRBJ1-5; no reliable D call. This CDR3 has 13 residues. Trimming removed 5 bases from V and 4 bases from J, with 9 bases in between. The V gene's germline CDR1 is SNHLY and CDR2 FYNNEI. CDR3 region: CASSTLGNQPQHF. The CDR3 DNA is TGTGCCAGCAGTACACTGGGAAATCAGCCCCAGCATTTT.

The CDR3 bases are TGCAGTGTTTTTAATAGGGACAGCCAGTACTTC. This gives the protein CSVFNRDSQYF. V gene TRBV20-1 combines with J gene TRBJ2-5; 7 bases agree with TRBD1. CDR3 size: 11 residues. Germline CDR1 is DFQATT and CDR2 is SNEGSKA (reference sequence). V trimming: 7 bases; J trimming: 10 bases; junction bases outside the gene matches: 9.

The chain recombines TRBV19 with TRBJ1-4; 7 bases fit TRBD1. The length of the CDR3 is 15 residues. CDR1 and CDR2 (germline): LNHDA, SQIVND (reference sequence). With 3 bases clipped from V and 2 bases from J, the junction kept 3 bases outside the gene matches. This CDR3 reads CASSIGTVTNEKLFF. As DNA, the CDR3 is TGTGCCAGTAGTATCGGGACAGTGACTAATGAAAAACTGTTTTTT.

The chain is built from TRBV11-2 and TRBJ2-3; 7 nucleotides match TRBD2. The trim removed 5 bases at V and 0 bases at J, leaving 8 bases unmatched. CDR1 and CDR2 from the germline V gene are SGHAT and FQNNGV. CDR3 size: 16 residues. CDR3 amino acids: CASSMGVGGSTDTQYF. CDR3 nucleotide sequence: TGTGCCAGCAGCATGGGGGTCGGGGGGAGCACAGATACGCAGTATTTT.

This sequence joins TRBV7-2 and TRBJ2-6; no clear D gene. The CDR3 contains 18 residues. Germline loops: CDR1 SGHTA, CDR2 FQGNSA. Trimming took 0 bases from V and 0 from J, leaving 12 bases between them. In DNA, the CDR3 is TGTGCCAGCAGCTTAGCGCAGATCCGGGTCTCTGGGGCCAACGTCCTGACTTTC. Its translation is CASSLAQIRVSGANVLTF.

The chain employs TRBV2 and TRBJ1-1; D not resolved. The V end lost 7 bases, the J end lost 1 base, and 13 bases lay between the germline ends. CDR1 and CDR2 (germline): SNHLY, FYNNEI. This CDR3 comprises 14 residues. The CDR3 sequence: CASNWGGRNTEAFF. The CDR3 region has the DNA TGTGCCAGCAACTGGGGAGGGCGGAACACTGAAGCTTTCTTT.